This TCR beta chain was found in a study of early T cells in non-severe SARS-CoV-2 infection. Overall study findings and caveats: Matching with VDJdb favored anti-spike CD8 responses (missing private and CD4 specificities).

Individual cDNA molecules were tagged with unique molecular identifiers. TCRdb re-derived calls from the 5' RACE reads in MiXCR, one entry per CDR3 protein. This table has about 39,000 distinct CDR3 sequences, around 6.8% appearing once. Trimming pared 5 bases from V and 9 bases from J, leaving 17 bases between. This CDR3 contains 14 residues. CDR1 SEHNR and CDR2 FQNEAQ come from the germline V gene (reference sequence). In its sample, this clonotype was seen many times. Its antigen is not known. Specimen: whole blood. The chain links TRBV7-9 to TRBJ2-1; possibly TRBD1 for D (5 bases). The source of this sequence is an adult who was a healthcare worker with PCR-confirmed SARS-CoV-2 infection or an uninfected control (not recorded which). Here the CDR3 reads CASSSGQTGREQFF. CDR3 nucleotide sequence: TGTGCCAGCAGCAGTGGACAAACCGGCCGTGAGCAGTTCTTC.